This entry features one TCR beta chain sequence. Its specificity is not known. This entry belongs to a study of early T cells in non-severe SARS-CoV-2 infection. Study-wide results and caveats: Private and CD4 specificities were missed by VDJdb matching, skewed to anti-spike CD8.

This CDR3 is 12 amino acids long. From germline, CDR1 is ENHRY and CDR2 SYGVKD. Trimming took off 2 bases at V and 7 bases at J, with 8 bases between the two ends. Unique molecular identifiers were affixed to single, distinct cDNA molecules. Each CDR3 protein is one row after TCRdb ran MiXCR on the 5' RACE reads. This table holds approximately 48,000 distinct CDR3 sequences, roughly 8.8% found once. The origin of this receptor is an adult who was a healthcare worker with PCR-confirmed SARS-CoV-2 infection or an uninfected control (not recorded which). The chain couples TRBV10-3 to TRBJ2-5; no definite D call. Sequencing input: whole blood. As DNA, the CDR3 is TGTGCCATCAGTGAGGAGTTCGGGACCCAGTACTTC. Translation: CAISEEFGTQYF.